Listed below are T cell receptor beta chains from one sample, sequenced in a study of shared clonotypes between healthy human individuals. Method: immunoSEQ multiplex PCR; TCRdb's copy keeps in-frame clones and lacks some. The sample carries over a million clones, more than 75% recorded once. Material: memory CD4+ T cells from PBMCs. These receptor sequences come from a man aged 18 to 30 in good health. Some clones in this sample may be carry-over from other donors' samples. Both conserved end residues are part of each CDR3. The D gene is left open where the match is weak. Size tells how often a clone was seen (once, few, many) or the class of an expanded clone, and some rows leave it out.

size: once; J: TRBJ2-3; D: .; V: TRBV27; CDR3: CASSPGPGGSTDTQYF; DNA: TGTGCCAGCAGCCCGGGGCCAGGGGGGAGCACAGATACGCAGTATTTT
size: once; J: TRBJ1-1; D: .; V: TRBV30; CDR3: CAWSAVGGGAFF; DNA: TGTGCCTGGAGCGCGGTGGGTGGCGGAGCTTTCTTT
size: .; J: TRBJ1-1; D: TRBD1; V: TRBV28; CDR3: CASSSTGDRGGLTEAFF; DNA: TGTGCCAGCAGTTCCACGGGGGACAGGGGGGGATTAACTGAAGCTTTCTTT
size: .; J: TRBJ2-7; D: .; V: TRBV6-5; CDR3: CASSYMDSQYF; DNA: TGTGCCAGCAGTTACATGGACAGCCAGTACTTC
size: many; J: TRBJ1-2; D: TRBD1; V: TRBV5-1; CDR3: CASSPTQGDSNYGYTF; DNA: TGCGCCAGCAGCCCTACCCAAGGGGACAGTAACTATGGCTACACCTTC
size: .; J: TRBJ2-6; D: .; V: TRBV28; CDR3: CASSFHQGAGANVLTF; DNA: TGTGCCAGCAGTTTCCACCAGGGAGCTGGGGCCAACGTCCTGACTTTC
size: once; J: TRBJ2-5; D: TRBD2; V: TRBV9; CDR3: CASSVDAGGDQETQYF; DNA: TGTGCCAGCAGCGTAGACGCGGGAGGGGATCAAGAGACCCAGTACTTC
size: once; J: TRBJ2-3; D: .; V: TRBV18; CDR3: CASSQGRATDTQYF; DNA: TGTGCCAGCTCACAGGGACGGGCCACAGATACGCAGTATTTT
size: .; J: TRBJ2-1; D: .; V: TRBV25-1; CDR3: CASSEPGPRGNEQFF; DNA: TGTGCCAGCAGTGAACCCGGGCCCCGGGGCAATGAGCAGTTCTTC
size: .; J: TRBJ1-1; D: .; V: TRBV27; CDR3: CASSLKRLPGGEAFF; DNA: TGTGCCAGCAGTTTGAAGAGACTACCTGGGGGTGAAGCTTTCTTT
size: .; J: TRBJ2-2; D: .; V: TRBV28; CDR3: CASSFRPLGNGELFF; DNA: TGTGCCAGCAGTTTTCGGCCGCTGGGTAACGGGGAGCTGTTTTTT
size: .; J: TRBJ1-1; D: .; V: TRBV28; CDR3: CASSLVGILNTEAFF; DNA: TGTGCCAGCAGTTTAGTTGGCATATTGAACACTGAAGCTTTCTTT
size: .; J: TRBJ2-3; D: TRBD2; V: TRBV5-1; CDR3: CASSMRRGTSATDTQYF; DNA: TGCGCCAGCAGCATGCGAAGAGGGACTAGCGCAACAGATACGCAGTATTTT
size: few; J: TRBJ1-5; D: .; V: TRBV5-6; CDR3: CASSLYGASNQPQHF; DNA: TGTGCCAGCAGCTTGTACGGGGCTAGCAATCAGCCCCAGCATTTT
size: once; J: TRBJ1-6; D: TRBD1; V: TRBV7-9; CDR3: CATSDRVDSPLHF; DNA: TGTGCCACTTCGGACAGGGTTGATTCACCCCTCCACTTT
size: few; J: TRBJ2-5; D: .; V: TRBV7-9; CDR3: CASSLPAQGPETQYF; DNA: TGTGCCAGCAGCTTGCCGGCTCAGGGTCCAGAGACCCAGTACTTC
size: few; J: TRBJ2-7; D: TRBD1; V: TRBV9; CDR3: CASSPGTGVHEQYF; DNA: TGTGCCAGCAGTCCCGGGACAGGGGTCCACGAGCAGTACTTC
size: .; J: TRBJ2-3; D: TRBD2; V: TRBV7-9; CDR3: CASSLELGLAGRTDTQYF; DNA: TGTGCCAGCAGCTTAGAATTGGGACTAGCGGGCCGCACAGATACGCAGTATTTT
size: .; J: TRBJ1-2; D: .; V: TRBV18; CDR3: CASSPTGQPDYGYTF; DNA: TGTGCCAGCTCACCGACCGGGCAGCCTGACTATGGCTACACCTTC
size: .; J: TRBJ2-5; D: .; V: TRBV9; CDR3: CASTGVGQETQYF; DNA: TGTGCCAGCACCGGGGTAGGCCAAGAGACCCAGTACTTC
size: .; J: TRBJ1-2; D: .; V: TRBV6-6; CDR3: CATFPSRVGYGYTF; DNA: TGTGCCACCTTTCCCTCCCGAGTAGGCTATGGCTACACCTTC
size: .; J: TRBJ2-1; D: .; V: TRBV5-1; CDR3: CASSSRPEAYNEQFF; DNA: TGCGCCAGCAGCTCACGCCCGGAGGCCTACAATGAGCAGTTCTTC
size: .; J: TRBJ1-2; D: .; V: TRBV29-1; CDR3: CSVGDQGNYGYTF; DNA: TGCAGCGTTGGAGACCAGGGAAACTATGGCTACACCTTC
size: .; J: TRBJ2-7; D: .; V: TRBV6-5; CDR3: CASSSSGTYEQYF; DNA: TGTGCCAGCAGTTCCTCCGGGACCTACGAGCAGTACTTC
size: .; J: TRBJ2-7; D: TRBD1; V: TRBV10-3; CDR3: CAISGGTGSAYEQYF; DNA: TGTGCCATCAGTGGGGGGACAGGGAGCGCCTACGAGCAGTACTTC
size: .; J: TRBJ2-1; D: TRBD2; V: TRBV9; CDR3: CASSLTSGGEQFF; DNA: TGTGCCAGCAGCCTAACTAGCGGGGGTGAGCAGTTCTTC
size: .; J: TRBJ2-1; D: TRBD2; V: TRBV7-8; CDR3: CASSPSGGSGNEQFF; DNA: TGTGCCAGCAGCCCCAGCGGGGGGTCGGGCAATGAGCAGTTCTTC
size: .; J: TRBJ1-3; D: .; V: TRBV6-5; CDR3: CASSYAMGNTIYF; DNA: TGTGCCAGCAGTTACGCCATGGGAAACACCATATATTTT
size: .; J: TRBJ2-2; D: TRBD1; V: TRBV5-1; CDR3: CASSEQGTGELFF; DNA: TGCGCCAGCAGCGAACAGGGGACCGGGGAGCTGTTTTTT
size: .; J: TRBJ2-4; D: .; V: TRBV7-9; CDR3: CASSPPGKNIQYF; DNA: TGTGCCAGCAGCCCTCCGGGCAAAAACATTCAGTACTTC
size: .; J: TRBJ2-3; D: TRBD2; V: TRBV25-1; CDR3: CASSPLAPSTDTQYF; DNA: TGTGCCAGCAGTCCACTAGCGCCTAGCACAGATACGCAGTATTTT
size: .; J: TRBJ2-4; D: TRBD1; V: TRBV6-5; CDR3: CASSYGTGSQNIQYF; DNA: TGTGCCAGCAGTTACGGGACAGGGTCCCAAAACATTCAGTACTTC
size: few; J: TRBJ2-2; D: .; V: TRBV5-4; CDR3: CASSFGSSQETGELFF; DNA: TGTGCCAGCAGCTTCGGGAGTTCTCAGGAAACCGGGGAGCTGTTTTTT
size: many; J: TRBJ2-2; D: .; V: TRBV7-3; CDR3: CASKQSHNTGELFF; DNA: TGTGCCAGCAAGCAGAGCCACAACACCGGGGAGCTGTTTTTT
size: .; J: TRBJ1-4; D: .; V: TRBV11-2; CDR3: CASSLQGPGEKLFF; DNA: TGTGCCAGCAGCTTACAGGGCCCGGGGGAAAAACTGTTTTTT
size: .; J: TRBJ2-5; D: .; V: TRBV18; CDR3: CASSPAGETQYF; DNA: TGTGCCAGCTCACCAGCCGGAGAGACCCAGTACTTC
size: .; J: TRBJ2-1; D: .; V: TRBV6-8; CDR3: CASRPRGTSYNEQFF; DNA: TGTGCCAGCAGGCCACGGGGGACCTCCTACAATGAGCAGTTCTTC
size: .; J: TRBJ2-2; D: .; V: TRBV7-2; CDR3: CASSLGTPRGSGELFF; DNA: TGTGCCAGCAGCTTAGGGACTCCCCGGGGTAGCGGGGAGCTGTTTTTT
size: few; J: TRBJ2-3; D: .; V: TRBV10-3; CDR3: CAISEFEQADTQYF; DNA: TGTGCCATCAGTGAGTTTGAACAGGCAGATACGCAGTATTTT
size: .; J: TRBJ2-7; D: TRBD1; V: TRBV19; CDR3: CASSNPLPGGKHEQYF; DNA: TGTGCCAGTAGTAATCCCCTCCCAGGGGGCAAACACGAGCAGTACTTC
size: once; J: TRBJ2-2; D: .; V: TRBV19; CDR3: CASTPGMRWNTGELFF; DNA: TGTGCCAGTACCCCCGGGATGAGATGGAACACCGGGGAGCTGTTTTTT